Described below is a single T cell receptor beta chain sequence and its context. Its target is not known. The data originate from a study of CD8+CD57+ T cells in acquired aplastic anemia. Study-wide context: The average for DNA from sorted CD4+ and CD8+ cells was roughly 3 ug. General study points: Patients versus controls showed no significant CD8+ Simpson's diversity difference. Roughly 31 CD8+ CDR3 sequences were shared between patients and controls.

Germline assignment: CDR1 SEHNR and CDR2 FQNEAQ (reference sequence). This CDR3 contains 15 residues. Trimming removed 6 bases at V and 3 bases at J, with 17 bases between. Genomic DNA acted as the template from which TCR beta VDJ combination and CDR3 sequence profiling were carried out. TCRdb reprocessed the reads via MiXCR and lists one record per CDR3 protein. The sample includes about 270,000 distinct CDR3 sequences, around 60% seen only once; the top ten take 6.5% to 10%. The source is a human donor with severe aplastic anemia or a healthy control (not recorded which). The sample taken for sequencing was sorted CD4+, CD8+, or CD8+CD57+ T cells (not recorded which) from PBMCs. The genes are TRBV7-9 and TRBJ1-2; perhaps TRBD1 as D (6 bases). The CDR3 reads CASSQQSGADYGYTF. CDR3 in DNA: TGTGCCAGCAGTCAGCAGTCGGGGGCTGACTATGGCTACACCTTC.